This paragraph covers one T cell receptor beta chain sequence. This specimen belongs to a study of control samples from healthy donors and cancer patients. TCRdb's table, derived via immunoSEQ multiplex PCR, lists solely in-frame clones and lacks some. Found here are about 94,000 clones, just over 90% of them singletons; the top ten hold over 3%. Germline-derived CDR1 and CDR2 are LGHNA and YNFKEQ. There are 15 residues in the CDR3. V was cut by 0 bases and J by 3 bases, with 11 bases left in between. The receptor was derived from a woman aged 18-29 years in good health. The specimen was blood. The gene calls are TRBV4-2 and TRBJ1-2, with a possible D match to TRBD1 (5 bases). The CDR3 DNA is TGTGCCAGCAGCCAAGAGTCGGGGGAGGACTATGGCTACACCTTC. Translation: CASSQESGEDYGYTF.